A selection of T cell receptor beta chains follows, all from one sample in a study of blood T cell repertoires in COVID-19. Libraries were prepared by immunoSEQ multiplex PCR; TCRdb keeps only in-frame clonotypes and omits some of them. The table includes about 240,000 clones, roughly four fifths detected once. The sequenced material came from peripheral blood. The receptors come from a woman aged 65 to 85 with acute or convalescent COVID-19. Both conserved end residues are part of each CDR3. Each record gives: D gene, clone size, J gene, V gene, CDR3 protein, CDR3 DNA. D genes are given only for firm matches. Rows give clone size only sometimes, using once, few, many, or a class for an expanded clone.

NA,NA,TRBJ2-5,TRBV10-1,CASSESYGGRGQETQYF,TGCGCCAGCAGTGAGTCGTACGGGGGACGAGGGCAAGAGACCCAGTACTTC
TRBD1,once,TRBJ1-1,TRBV10-1,CASSDMGQKNTEAFF,TGCGCCAGCAGTGACATGGGACAGAAGAACACTGAAGCTTTCTTT
NA,NA,TRBJ1-5,TRBV7-2,CASSLYYSNQPQHF,TGTGCCAGCAGCTTATATTATAGCAATCAGCCCCAGCATTTT
TRBD1,NA,TRBJ1-6,TRBV5-1,CASSRDRGESYNSPLHF,TGCGCCAGCAGCCGGGACAGGGGTGAATCCTATAATTCACCCCTCCACTTT
NA,NA,TRBJ2-7,TRBV4-2,CASSQMTGTFYEQYF,TGTGCCAGCAGCCAAATGACGGGGACTTTCTACGAGCAGTACTTC
TRBD2,once,TRBJ2-1,TRBV11-2,CASSTSGSSYNEQFF,TGTGCCAGCAGTACTAGCGGTAGCTCCTACAATGAGCAGTTCTTC
NA,NA,TRBJ2-3,TRBV28,CASSYRGTITDTQYF,TGTGCCAGCAGTTACAGGGGGACTATTACAGATACGCAGTATTTT
NA,NA,TRBJ2-7,TRBV7-7,CASSAGRPYEQYF,TGTGCCAGCAGCGCTGGCAGGCCCTACGAGCAGTACTTC
NA,few,TRBJ1-2,TRBV2,CASSESGTYGYTF,TGTGCCAGCAGTGAGTCAGGAACTTATGGCTACACCTTC
TRBD1,many,TRBJ1-2,TRBV6-5,CASSFATGDPYGYTF,TGTGCCAGCAGTTTCGCAACAGGGGATCCCTATGGCTACACCTTC
NA,NA,TRBJ2-1,TRBV7-9,CASSLALERLNEQFF,TGTGCCAGCAGCTTAGCACTAGAACGGTTGAATGAGCAGTTCTTC
NA,NA,TRBJ1-4,TRBV6-5,CASSFRQVNEKLFF,TGTGCCAGCAGTTTCCGGCAGGTGAATGAAAAACTGTTTTTT
NA,NA,TRBJ2-3,TRBV24-1,CATSDPILSTDTQYF,TGTGCCACCAGTGATCCTATTCTCAGCACAGATACGCAGTATTTT
TRBD1,NA,TRBJ1-2,TRBV18,CASSPTGEGYGYTF,TGTGCCAGCTCACCGACAGGGGAAGGCTATGGCTACACCTTC
NA,NA,TRBJ1-1,TRBV5-1,CASSLEQGRAEAFF,TGCGCCAGCAGCTTGGAACAGGGCAGGGCTGAAGCTTTCTTT
NA,NA,TRBJ1-2,TRBV10-3,CAISEQGTNYGYTF,TGTGCCATCAGTGAACAGGGAACTAACTATGGCTACACCTTC
NA,NA,TRBJ2-1,TRBV5-5,CASSVGTINEQFF,TGTGCCAGCAGCGTGGGGACAATCAATGAGCAGTTCTTC
NA,NA,TRBJ1-2,TRBV5-8,CASSLSQTGYTF,TGTGCCAGCAGCTTGTCACAGACGGGCTACACCTTC
NA,once,TRBJ1-4,TRBV5-1,CASSLAGQTNEKLFF,TGCGCCAGCAGCTTGGCAGGACAGACTAATGAAAAACTGTTTTTT
TRBD1,NA,TRBJ2-7,TRBV28,CASRIQGGNYEQYF,TGTGCCAGCAGGATACAGGGGGGAAACTACGAGCAGTACTTC
NA,NA,TRBJ2-2,TRBV29-1,CGVQRATNTGELFF,TGCGGCGTTCAGCGGGCCACGAACACCGGGGAGCTGTTTTTT
NA,NA,TRBJ2-1,TRBV21-1,CASSNPPIEGNSYNEQFF,TGTGCCAGCAGCAACCCCCCGATAGAGGGTAACTCCTACAATGAGCAGTTCTTC
TRBD2,NA,TRBJ2-3,TRBV2,CASIQITGDIGLASTDTQYF,TGTGCCAGCATTCAGATTACAGGGGATATAGGACTAGCGAGCACAGATACGCAGTATTTT
NA,NA,TRBJ1-1,TRBV29-1,CSVVRQNTEAFF,TGCAGCGTTGTTCGACAGAACACTGAAGCTTTCTTT
NA,NA,TRBJ2-1,TRBV7-2,CASSLAGGRNEQFF,TGTGCCAGCAGCTTAGCGGGGGGGCGCAATGAGCAGTTCTTC
NA,NA,TRBJ1-4,TRBV9,CASSVAGANEKLFF,TGTGCCAGCAGCGTAGCAGGGGCTAATGAAAAACTGTTTTTT
TRBD2,few,TRBJ2-1,TRBV29-1,CSVEAGGTYNEQFF,TGCAGCGTTGAGGCGGGGGGCACCTACAATGAGCAGTTCTTC
NA,NA,TRBJ1-1,TRBV12-5,CASGTDINTEAFF,TGTGCTAGTGGCACGGACATAAACACTGAAGCTTTCTTT